Below, 21 T cell receptor beta chains from the same sample are listed, as sequenced in a study of T cell repertoires in cytomegalovirus infection. MiXCR, run by TCRdb on the reads, gives a single entry per CDR3 protein. The sample consists of about 890,000 distinct CDR3 sequences, 31% of them appearing once. Which antigens these TCRs recognize remains unknown. Source: cultured CD8+ T cells from PBMCs, taken from culture after CMV antigen stimulation. These receptor sequences come from a human donor in good health (CMV status not recorded). Some clones in this sample may be carry-over from other donors' samples.

The CDR3 DNA sequence: TGTGCCAGCAGCGTCGACAGGGGCACCGGGGAGCTGTTTTTT. It yields the protein CASSVDRGTGELFF. The J gene is TRBJ2-2, the V gene TRBV7-6, with 8 bases fitting TRBD1. The CDR3 has 14 residues. J lost 4 bases, V lost 5 bases, and 3 bases had no gene match. Germline CDR1 reads SGHVS; CDR2 reads FNYEAQ.

This clonotype turned up a few times. The gene calls are TRBV7-9 and TRBJ2-2, with 9 bases fitting TRBD1. Looked up from germline, CDR1 is SEHNR and CDR2 is FQNEAQ (reference sequence). Trimming at V came to 5 bases and at J to 4 bases, leaving 8 bases not matched to a gene. This CDR3 is built from 16 residues. The CDR3 nucleotides read TGTGCCAGCAGCGAAAGAGGGACAGGGAGCACCGGGGAGCTGTTTTTT. Translated: CASSERGTGSTGELFF.

The chain links TRBV6-2 or TRBV6-3 to TRBJ1-4; D unclear. Trimming shortened V by 6 bases and J by 0 bases, and 5 bases separated the two germline ends. Germline V gene sequence: CDR1 MNHEY, CDR2 SVGEGT. The CDR3 is 13 residues long. CDR3 coding DNA: TGTGCCAGCAGCGGCCCAACTAATGAAAAACTGTTTTTT. It encodes CASSGPTNEKLFF.

This clonotype was detected a few times. One end of the junction is discordant with germline, which a read error may explain. This chain uses TRBV12-3 or TRBV12-4 with TRBJ2-1; 7 bases match TRBD2. The CDR3 covers 15 residues. The CDR3: CASSFNERGAPGEYF. Here the CDR3 DNA reads TGTGCCAGCAGTTTTAATGAGCGGGGTGCCCCCGGGGAGTACTTC.

The chain has TRBV14 and TRBJ1-1; D possibly corresponds to TRBD1 (6 bases). The CDR3 runs 14 residues. V was shortened by 2 bases and J by 6 bases, with 13 bases between the two germline ends. Germline assignment: CDR1 SGHDN and CDR2 FVKESK. The CDR3: CASSQRWGAAEAFF. In DNA form, the CDR3 reads TGTGCCAGCAGCCAAAGATGGGGGGCCGCTGAAGCTTTCTTT.

This clonotype was counted only a few times. The rearrangement joins TRBV27 to TRBJ1-5, with D unresolved. The CDR3 has 15 residues. CDR1 is MNHEY, CDR2 SMNVEV, per germline (reference sequence). V was clipped by 3 bases and J by 4 bases, with 13 bases between them. The CDR3 DNA sequence: TGTGCCAGCAGTTTCCTGAACAGCATTAATCAGCCCCAGCATTTT. Its protein is CASSFLNSINQPQHF.

This clonotype was detected ten times or more. This sequence joins TRBV7-6 and TRBJ2-7; either TRBD1 or TRBD2 may supply D (5 bases each). CDR3 length: 14 residues. The germline V gene has CDR1 SGHVS and CDR2 FNYEAQ. V was clipped by 1 base and J by 0 bases, with 7 bases between them. The CDR3 nucleotides are TGTGCCAGCAGCTTAGGAGGGGACTCCTACGAGCAGTACTTC. Its protein is CASSLGGDSYEQYF.

This clonotype was observed a few times. V and J are TRBV20-1 and TRBJ2-1; unclear D gene. Per germline, CDR1 DFQATT and CDR2 SNEGSKA (reference sequence). The CDR3 is made up of 11 amino acids. V lost 5 bases, J lost 2 bases, and 4 bases lay in between. CDR3 sequence: CSAHAYNEQFF. CDR3 sequence (DNA): TGCAGTGCTCACGCCTACAATGAGCAGTTCTTC.

This clonotype turned up a few times. CDR3 loop: CASSATGGNGYTF. The CDR3 coding sequence is TGTGCCAGCAGCGCAACAGGGGGCAATGGCTACACCTTC. The chain recombines TRBV9 with TRBJ1-2, with TRBD1 matching 9 bases. Per the germline V gene, CDR1 is SGDLS and CDR2 is YYNGEE. The CDR3 has 13 residues. The V gene end was trimmed by 3 bases and the J gene end by 6 bases; junction bases not matched to a gene: 3. Supplemented by reference TRBV9 and TRBJ1-2, the full variable domain reads DSGVTQTPKHLITATGQRVTLRCSPRSGDLSVYWYQQSLDQGLQFLIQYYNGEERAKGNILERFSAQQFPDLHSELNLSSLELGDSALYFCASSATGGNGYTFGSGTRLTVV.

This clonotype was observed a handful of times. The chain recombines TRBV19 with TRBJ1-1; D call uncertain. Germline CDR1 LNHDA, CDR2 SQIVND (reference sequence). This CDR3 region has 13 residues. V was pared by 5 bases and J by 5 bases, with 12 bases between. CDR3 region: CASSSVGWTEAFF. CDR3 nucleotide sequence: TGTGCCAGTAGTTCCGTGGGGTGGACTGAAGCTTTCTTT.

The J gene is TRBJ1-1, the V gene TRBV2, with TRBD1 as a possible D gene (5 bases). The V gene lost 5 bases and the J gene lost 5 bases, with 21 bases spanning the gap. Per the germline V gene, CDR1 is SNHLY and CDR2 is FYNNEI. This CDR3 contains 16 residues. The CDR3 spells CASSPQAGGMLTEAFF. DNA for the CDR3: TGTGCCAGCAGTCCCCAGGCGGGGGGAATGCTGACTGAAGCTTTCTTT.

Notes on this clonotype: Mismatch with germline at one junction end may stem from a read error. The chain uses TRBV27 and TRBJ1-2; perhaps TRBD1 as D (5 bases). CDR3 length equals 14 residues. Germline assignment: CDR1 MNHEY and CDR2 SMNVEV (reference sequence). The CDR3 coding sequence is TGTACCAGCAGTTTAAGGGCCAGGGCTGGAGGCTACACCTTC. Its translation: CTSSLRARAGGYTF.

In its sample, this clonotype was seen a few times. The chain has TRBV4-2 and TRBJ2-5, with 13 bases aligning to TRBD2. This CDR3 spans 20 amino acids. V gave up 0 bases and J gave up 2 bases; unmatched junction bases: 12. Per germline, CDR1 LGHNA and CDR2 YNFKEQ. The CDR3 sequence: CASSQDRLGGLAGDQETQYF. CDR3 nucleotide sequence: TGTGCCAGCAGCCAAGACAGGTTGGGTGGACTAGCGGGGGATCAAGAGACCCAGTACTTC.

This clonotype was seen just once. As the CDR3 is not closed by the conserved phenylalanine or tryptophan, this likely results from a read error. The CDR3 DNA reads TGTGCCAGTAGTATGGGGGGGGGTCCCCTCGGGACCAATGAGCAGTTCATC. It is translated as CASSMGGGPLGTNEQFI. The chain has TRBV19 and TRBJ2-1; 7 nucleotides line up with TRBD2. Trimming cost V 3 bases and J 6 bases; bases outside gene matches: 14. Germline V lookup: CDR1 LNHDA, CDR2 SQIVND (reference sequence). CDR3 length: 17 amino acids.

This clonotype appeared a few times. The chain links TRBV7-8 to TRBJ1-1; 11 bases match TRBD1. Per germline, CDR1 SGHVS and CDR2 FQNEAQ. CDR3 length equals 15 residues. The junction had 4 bases not matched to a gene; V was cut back by 1 base and J by 6 bases. The chain's CDR3 is CASSLGDRGGPEAFF. The CDR3, as DNA: TGTGCCAGCAGCTTAGGGGACAGGGGGGGGCCTGAAGCTTTCTTT.

This sequence joins TRBV28 and TRBJ2-7, with TRBD2 identical over 8 bases. The germline gives CDR1 MDHEN, CDR2 SYDVKM. After removal of 3 bases from V and 0 bases from J, the junction contained 7 bases not matched to a gene. The CDR3 runs to 16 residues. The CDR3 DNA reads as TGTGCCAGCAGTTTGGGGGGCGCGGGAGGCTCCTACGAGCAGTACGTC. The encoded protein is CASSLGGAGGSYEQYV.

CDR3 nucleotides: TGCAGTGCTAGCAGGGGGCGGTCGGGCTATAGCAATCAGCCCCAGCATTTT. Translation: CSASRGRSGYSNQPQHF. J is TRBJ1-5 and V is TRBV20-1; TRBD1 matches at 8 bases. CDR1 and CDR2 from the germline V gene are DFQATT and SNEGSKA (reference sequence). CDR3 length equals 17 residues. V lost 3 bases, J lost 0 bases, and 10 bases stayed unmatched.

This clonotype was seen a few times. The V call is TRBV19, the J call TRBJ1-2; weak D call: TRBD1 (5 bases). This CDR3 region has 15 residues. V was pared by 6 bases and J by 0 bases, with 14 bases between. Per germline, CDR1 LNHDA and CDR2 SQIVND (reference sequence). The CDR3 loop reads CASRTYDSTNYGYTF. CDR3 sequence (DNA): TGTGCCAGTAGAACCTACGACAGTACTAACTATGGCTACACCTTC.

This clonotype was seen a handful of times. The chain couples TRBV28 to TRBJ2-7; D possibly matches TRBD1 or TRBD2 (5 bases each). CDR1 is MDHEN and CDR2 is SYDVKM in the germline V gene. This CDR3 is built from 14 residues. V lost 5 bases to trimming and J lost 0 bases, with 11 bases between them. This CDR3 reads CASSGRQSSYEQYV. CDR3 DNA: TGTGCCAGCAGTGGGAGACAGAGCTCCTACGAGCAGTACGTC.

The chain carries TRBV5-1 and TRBJ2-1; D remains unclear. CDR1 and CDR2 from the germline V gene are SGHRS and YFSETQ. The ends were cut back, 5 bases at V and 6 bases at J, with 12 bases in the middle. The CDR3 sequence is 13 residues long. The chain's CDR3 is CASSETMRNEQFF. DNA of the CDR3: TGCGCCAGCAGTGAGACAATGCGCAATGAGCAGTTCTTC.

The V call is TRBV7-2, the J call TRBJ2-1, with 13 bases matching TRBD2. In germline, CDR1 is SGHTA, CDR2 FQGNSA. The CDR3 consists of 15 residues. V was pared by 3 bases and J by 7 bases, with 3 bases of the junction left unmatched. CDR3 loop: CASSFGTSGINEQFF. For the CDR3, the DNA is TGTGCCAGCAGCTTCGGGACTAGCGGGATTAATGAGCAGTTCTTC.